This T cell receptor (beta chain) was obtained from a study of neoadjuvant anti-PD-1 for oral cavity cancer. The overall study: Nivolumab at 3 mg/kg was mostly given biweekly, three to four doses, pre-surgery. Notes on the study in general: Pretreatment Treg/Th17 ratio correlated inversely with post-treatment tumor clonality.

These oral cavity squamous cell carcinomas were HPV-negative and locally advanced. PBMC libraries mostly used around 460 ng of input genomic DNA, with six replicates per sample. TCRdb's copy holds only in-frame clones and misses some; the assay was immunoSEQ multiplex PCR. The sample includes approximately 72,000 clones, about four fifths of them seen just once. A remark on this clone: Its antigen remains unidentified.

This CDR3 comprises 17 residues. Germline CDR1 is SGHDT and CDR2 is YYEEEE. V lost 1 base to trimming and J lost 0 bases, with 14 bases between them. The clonotype originates from a person between 40 and 85 years old with oral cavity squamous cell carcinoma. The specimen was PBMCs, collected before nivolumab (anti-PD-1) treatment. This sequence joins TRBV5-6 and TRBJ1-5; weak D call: TRBD1 (5 bases). CDR3 bases: TGTGCCAGCAGCTTGCGGGGCCAGCCTTATAGCAATCAGCCCCAGCATTTT. Translation gives CASSLRGQPYSNQPQHF.